A selection of T cell receptor beta chains follows, all from one sample in a study of T cells after yellow fever vaccination. Each CDR3 protein gets one entry after TCRdb re-called the 5' RACE reads with MiXCR. The sample carries approximately 110,000 distinct CDR3 sequences, nearly 7.5% recorded once. The sequencing here drew on CD4+ T cells sorted from PBMCs, taken more than 8 days after the first yellow fever vaccination. The receptors here all came from a man between 18 and 35 years old who received the YFV17D yellow fever vaccine. Each CDR3 is given without its conserved first and last residue. D genes are given only for firm matches.

CDR3 length,D gene,V gene,J gene,CDR3 protein
10,-,TRBV5-1,TRBJ1-2,ASSPEGNGYT
16,TRBD2,TRBV19,TRBJ2-3,ASSIRPASGGPRDTQY
12,-,TRBV5-1,TRBJ2-3,ASSLEVRTDTQY
14,TRBD1,TRBV20-1,TRBJ1-5,SARDRTGGGHQPQH
13,-,TRBV5-1,TRBJ1-2,ASSASPAFHYGYT
13,-,TRBV6-1,TRBJ2-3,ASGLGGASTDTQY
13,TRBD1,TRBV7-2,TRBJ1-4,ASSARTGGGEKLF
11,-,TRBV5-4,TRBJ2-5,ASSKGVGETQY
11,-,TRBV9,TRBJ1-2,ASSLDYRGLYT
12,-,TRBV7-3,TRBJ2-5,ASSLMGARETQY
12,TRBD2,TRBV7-9,TRBJ2-5,ASSFAGGEETQY
11,-,TRBV10-2,TRBJ2-3,ASSEMIRGTQY
13,TRBD1,TRBV20-1,TRBJ1-6,SAFTGDRYNSPLH
12,-,TRBV12-3/TRBV12-4,TRBJ2-3,ASSLAGFTDTQY
15,TRBD1,TRBV6-5,TRBJ2-4,ASSYSLQGLAKNIQY
14,TRBD1,TRBV12-3/TRBV12-4,TRBJ1-3,ASGFPLGTVGNTIY
10,-,TRBV20-1,TRBJ2-2,SASGNTGELF
11,-,TRBV5-1,TRBJ2-1,ASSFGGYNEQF
14,TRBD2,TRBV29-1,TRBJ2-5,SVVWLAGAQQETQY
9,-,TRBV29-1,TRBJ2-5,SGGFEETQY
12,-,TRBV7-8,TRBJ2-3,ASLKRVLTDTQY
13,-,TRBV3-1,TRBJ2-3,ASSHLTLSTDTQY
14,TRBD1,TRBV24-1,TRBJ1-2,ATSDSGTGAAYGYT
13,TRBD2,TRBV11-2,TRBJ2-1,ASSSRTSGGVEQF
12,-,TRBV5-1,TRBJ2-3,ASSLGDPNDTQY
14,TRBD2,TRBV20-1,TRBJ2-1,CARDIAGGVYNEQF
14,-,TRBV7-9,TRBJ1-5,ASSLALDSRHQPQH
13,TRBD1,TRBV5-1,TRBJ2-3,ASSSSQGAYDTQY
12,TRBD1,TRBV7-2,TRBJ1-5,ASSKTGRGQPQH
13,TRBD2,TRBV5-4,TRBJ2-3,ASSPTSGGGDTQY
11,-,TRBV5-4,TRBJ2-7,ASSLTAQYEQY
12,-,TRBV29-1,TRBJ2-3,SVALSVDGDTQY
11,-,TRBV12-3/TRBV12-4,TRBJ1-5,ASSLNFNQPQH
11,-,TRBV7-8,TRBJ1-2,ASSWRASNGYT
13,-,TRBV5-1,TRBJ1-1,ASSPREGAGTEAF
15,TRBD1,TRBV6-5,TRBJ2-7,ASSYSTGTGNSYEQY
13,-,TRBV12-3/TRBV12-4,TRBJ2-5,ASSLAGAGGETQY
13,-,TRBV3-1,TRBJ2-1,ASSQDSQVGNEQF
10,-,TRBV12-3/TRBV12-4,TRBJ2-2,ASSLWTGELF
14,TRBD2,TRBV5-1,TRBJ2-1,ASSWGGLAGYNEQF